The sequence of this T cell receptor beta chain was determined in a study of regulatory T cells in long-lasting Graves disease. The wider study: The study enrolled newly diagnosed Graves' patients on antithyroid drugs under 3 months.

This clonotype has at least ten counts. As yet, its antigen is unknown. Study-level results: Study was limited to peripheral blood, excluding thyroid tissue.

The CDR3 runs 15 residues. V shed 5 bases and J 5 bases; nucleotides not matched to a gene: 8. To make TCR beta libraries, researchers used iRepertoire HTBI primers and Arm-PCR of CDR3 regions. TCRdb called the multiplex PCR reads again in MiXCR, with one record for every CDR3 protein. Of fewer than 500,000 distinct CDR3 sequences listed, around 15% were seen once; the top ten hold roughly an eighth. Time point described: newly diagnosed GD, antithyroid drugs for less than 3 months. PBMCs were the source of the RNA used for TCR sequencing. These data also featured in a second study, about T cells in Graves' hyperthyroidism and ophthalmopathy.

The sequence came from a man between 40 and 49 years old with Graves disease. This material consisted of peripheral blood mononuclear cells (PBMCs), taken at new diagnosis, from a patient treated with antithyroid drugs. The chain has TRBV12-3 or TRBV12-4 and TRBJ1-1; TRBD1 matches 10 bases. The CDR3 bases are TGTGCCAGCAGTCCCCGACAGGGGGCGCGTACTGAAGCTTTCTTT. Translation: CASSPRQGARTEAFF.